This paragraph covers one T cell receptor beta chain sequence. Germline V gives CDR1 LGHNA, CDR2 YNFKEQ. J lost 0 bases, V lost 3 bases, and 10 bases had no gene match. This CDR3 has 19 residues. Here immunoSEQ multiplex PCR was the method, and the copy in TCRdb shows in-frame clones only, minus some. The profile shows 300,000 to 500,000 clones, around nine tenths of them singletons. This sample was included in a study of blood T cell repertoires in COVID-19. Study summary: Sample material is recorded as cDNA or gDNA derived from T cells, B-cell-depleted T cells, or PBMCs.

Sequenced: PBMCs or T cells enriched from blood (not recorded which). This TCR came from a woman in her thirties with acute COVID-19. The chain couples TRBV4-2 to TRBJ2-6, with TRBD1 identical over 8 bases. CDR3 protein: CASSHPGDRTHSGANVLTF. CDR3 nucleotide sequence: TGTGCCAGCAGCCACCCAGGGGACAGGACCCACTCTGGGGCCAACGTCCTGACTTTC.